A selection of T cell receptor beta chains follows, all from one sample in a study of PD-1 blockade in classical Hodgkin lymphoma. Clones were read by immunoSEQ multiplex PCR, and TCRdb kept only the in-frame ones, dropping some. In the table there are 2,900 or so clones, 70% to 80% of which are singletons. Sequencing used CD8+ T cells from blood, obtained at baseline. These receptors all stem from a human donor with classical Hodgkin lymphoma. Each CDR3 is given with its conserved first and last residue. D genes are given only for firm matches. Rows may omit the clone size; those that give it use once, few, many or a size class.

TRBJ2-7	NA	TRBV7-9	NA	TGTGCCAGCAGCTTATACGGGGACGAGCAGTACTTC	CASSLYGDEQYF
TRBJ1-1	few	TRBV7-9	NA	TGTGCCAGCAGCTTCGTCTGGGACACTGAAGCTTTCTTT	CASSFVWDTEAFF
TRBJ2-3	NA	TRBV10-3	TRBD2	TGTGCCATCAGTGAGTCGTGGGCTAGCGGGAAACCCGGGGATACGCAGTATTTT	CAISESWASGKPGDTQYF
TRBJ2-7	NA	TRBV27	NA	TGTGCCAGCTTTGGCCCCCGTGGGTACAGGGCCTACGAGCAGTACTTC	CASFGPRGYRAYEQYF
TRBJ1-4	NA	TRBV4-3	NA	TGCGCCAGCAGCCAAGATCTTTGGCAGGGGAGCGAAAAACTGTTTTTT	CASSQDLWQGSEKLFF
TRBJ2-2	NA	TRBV2	NA	TGTGCCAGCAGTGAAAGGGCCTCACCAGCTTACACCGGGGAGCTGTTTTTT	CASSERASPAYTGELFF
TRBJ2-1	NA	TRBV11-2	TRBD2	TGTGCCAGCAACGTAGCGGGGGGGCGGGAGAATGAGCAGTTCTTC	CASNVAGGRENEQFF
TRBJ1-2	hyperexpanded	TRBV29-1	TRBD1	TGCAGCGTTGACCTGGACAGGGGCTATGGCTACACCTTC	CSVDLDRGYGYTF
TRBJ2-1	NA	TRBV7-2	NA	TGTGCCAGCAGCTTAGTAACAGGGAAATCCTACAATGAGCAGTTCTTC	CASSLVTGKSYNEQFF
TRBJ2-3	NA	TRBV4-2	NA	TGTGCCAGCAGCCAAGGGGCAGGGACGTCAGATACGCAGTATTTT	CASSQGAGTSDTQYF
TRBJ2-7	NA	TRBV7-7	NA	TGTGCTAGCAGCTTATCCCTCCGGGATGAGCAGTACTTC	CASSLSLRDEQYF
TRBJ2-2	NA	TRBV10-3	NA	TGTGCCATCAGTGAGTCGCGACAGGTTCCCACCGGGGAGCTGTTTTTT	CAISESRQVPTGELFF
TRBJ2-5	few	TRBV6-6	NA	TGTGCCAGCAAGATAAAACGAGGAGGGGGGCGAGAGACCCAGTACTTC	CASKIKRGGGRETQYF
TRBJ2-5	NA	TRBV7-9	NA	TGTGCCAGCAGCTTAGTGAGGACCCAGTACTTC	CASSLVRTQYF
TRBJ1-5	NA	TRBV4-2	NA	TGTGCCAGCAGCCAAGGATACGCCTGGCCCCAGCATTTT	CASSQGYAWPQHF
TRBJ2-1	NA	TRBV5-4	NA	TGTGCCAGCAGCTCGGCACCATCAAATGAGCAGTTCTTC	CASSSAPSNEQFF
TRBJ2-6	NA	TRBV2	NA	TGTGCCAGCTCTCGGGAGTCTGGGGCCAACGTCCTGACTTTC	CASSRESGANVLTF
TRBJ1-2	NA	TRBV6-5	NA	TGTGCCAGCAGTTCGGACGGCTACCTACATGGCTACACCTTC	CASSSDGYLHGYTF
TRBJ2-7	NA	TRBV10-2	NA	TGCGCCAGCAGTGGGCTCGGACACCCCTACGAGCAGTACTTC	CASSGLGHPYEQYF
TRBJ2-1	NA	TRBV5-6	NA	TGTGCCAGCAGCTTGGCCGCAGCTTGGGAAAACAATGAGCAGTTCTTC	CASSLAAAWENNEQFF
TRBJ2-5	NA	TRBV7-9	TRBD1	TGTGCCAGCACCTCGACGGACAGGGGGCGCGTGGAACAAGAGACCCAGTACTTC	CASTSTDRGRVEQETQYF
TRBJ1-5	NA	TRBV27	NA	TGTGCCAGCAGTTTAGGTGGACAGCCCCAGCATTTT	CASSLGGQPQHF
TRBJ1-6	NA	TRBV7-3	NA	TGTGCCAGCAGCTTAAGTTCCGGTGGTAATTCACCCCTCCACTTT	CASSLSSGGNSPLHF
TRBJ2-7	NA	TRBV11-1	NA	TGTGCCAGCAGCTTAGGGCCGGAGCAGTACTTC	CASSLGPEQYF
TRBJ1-1	NA	TRBV6-1	NA	TGTGCCACCCAAAGGACCGTTGAGAACACTGAAGCTTTCTTT	CATQRTVENTEAFF
TRBJ2-7	few	TRBV2	TRBD1	TGTGCCAGCAGTGGCGGGTTAACAGGGGTGGACGAGCAGTACTTC	CASSGGLTGVDEQYF
TRBJ1-2	NA	TRBV27	NA	TGTGCCAGCAGTTTATCCCCCCTGTCAGGGGCTAACTATGGCTACACCTTC	CASSLSPLSGANYGYTF
TRBJ2-2	few	TRBV9	NA	TGTGCCAGCAGCGTAGCTGAGGGGGGGGCCTCGTTCGGCGGGGAGCTGTTTTTT	CASSVAEGGASFGGELFF
TRBJ2-3	NA	TRBV7-2	NA	TGTGCCAGCAGCTTAAACCCGGGCCATACGCAGTATTTT	CASSLNPGHTQYF
TRBJ2-7	NA	TRBV29-1	TRBD2	TGCAGCGTTGAAGATCCGGGGGGGTACGAGCAGTACTTC	CSVEDPGGYEQYF
TRBJ1-4	NA	TRBV4-1	NA	TGCGCCAGCAGCCAAGGTCAGGGCCGTGGGACTAATGAAAAACTGTTTTTT	CASSQGQGRGTNEKLFF
TRBJ1-2	NA	TRBV5-1	NA	TGCGCCAGCAGCTTCAACGGGGACAACTATGGCTACACCTTC	CASSFNGDNYGYTF
TRBJ1-2	NA	TRBV11-2	NA	TGTGCCAGCAGCTTCGGTGCTAACTATGGCTACACCTTC	CASSFGANYGYTF
TRBJ2-5	NA	TRBV11-1	NA	TGTGCCAGCAGCTTCGAGGAACGGGGCGAGACCCAGTACTTC	CASSFEERGETQYF
TRBJ2-7	NA	TRBV9	NA	TGTGCCAGCAGCGTAGGCAGGGCAGGGGAGCAGTACTTC	CASSVGRAGEQYF
TRBJ2-1	NA	TRBV27	NA	TGTGCCAGCAGTTTAACGGGTCGGGGCTACAATGAGCAGTTCTTC	CASSLTGRGYNEQFF
TRBJ1-1	NA	TRBV28	NA	TGTGCCAGCAGTTTAGCAGGACTAGGGGCTGAAGCTTTCTTT	CASSLAGLGAEAFF
TRBJ2-5	NA	TRBV6-6	NA	TGTGCCAGCAGTTACCCTAGTCCGATAGAGACCCAGTACTTC	CASSYPSPIETQYF
TRBJ2-3	NA	TRBV9	NA	TGTGCCAGCAGCGTAGAGGGGAGCACAGATACGCAGTATTTT	CASSVEGSTDTQYF
TRBJ2-2	NA	TRBV5-1	NA	TGCGCCAGCAGCTCCCTCGGCCAGGTGTCCGGGGAGCTGTTTTTT	CASSSLGQVSGELFF
TRBJ2-7	few	TRBV4-1	NA	TGCGCCAGCAGCCAGTCGGGGGCCTACGAGCAGTACTTC	CASSQSGAYEQYF
TRBJ2-7	NA	TRBV7-9	NA	TGTGCCAGCAGCTTCCTTAACTACGAGCAGTACTTC	CASSFLNYEQYF
TRBJ2-1	NA	TRBV5-8	TRBD2	TGTGCCAGCAGCTCTAGCGGGCTATGGAATGAGCAGTTCTTC	CASSSSGLWNEQFF
TRBJ2-7	NA	TRBV9	TRBD1	TGTGCCAGCGGTCGTGGCAGGGGGTTCTACGAGCAGTACTTC	CASGRGRGFYEQYF
TRBJ1-4	NA	TRBV28	NA	TGTGCCAGCAGCCCAGAAGAATTTACACCGCTGGCCGATGAAAAACTGTTTTTT	CASSPEEFTPLADEKLFF
TRBJ2-7	NA	TRBV7-2	NA	TGTGCCAGCAGCCGTATGGTTCAGGGGTACGAGCAGTACTTC	CASSRMVQGYEQYF
TRBJ2-3	NA	TRBV6-5	TRBD2	TGTGCCAGCAGTTACGGGGGACTAGCCCTCCAGTATTTT	CASSYGGLALQYF
TRBJ1-1	NA	TRBV7-8	NA	TGTGCCAGCAGCCCAGGCGCCGGGAACACTGAAGCTTTCTTT	CASSPGAGNTEAFF
TRBJ2-3	once	TRBV7-9	TRBD1	TGTGCCAGCAGCCACGACAGGGGGCTTGGCACAGATACGCAGTATTTT	CASSHDRGLGTDTQYF
TRBJ2-7	NA	TRBV4-1	NA	TGCGCCAGCAGCCAAGAGCGGGGCGCCTCCTACGAGCAGTACTTC	CASSQERGASYEQYF
TRBJ2-7	NA	TRBV14	NA	TGTGCCAGCAGCCAAGGGGCACACTACGAGCAGTACTTC	CASSQGAHYEQYF
TRBJ1-2	NA	TRBV29-1	TRBD1	TGCAGCGTTGAAAAAGGGACAGGCCGCTATGGCTACACCTTC	CSVEKGTGRYGYTF
TRBJ2-1	NA	TRBV9	NA	TGTGCCAGCAGCGTGGAGGGGGTGAAGGAGCAGTTCTTC	CASSVEGVKEQFF
TRBJ2-1	NA	TRBV4-2	TRBD2	TGTGCCAGCAGCCAAGAAGCGGGGGGGCCTAACAATGAGCAGTTCTTC	CASSQEAGGPNNEQFF
TRBJ2-1	once	TRBV5-4	NA	TGTGCCAGCAGCTTATTTAAGCCCTACAATGAGCAGTTCTTC	CASSLFKPYNEQFF
TRBJ1-5	NA	TRBV5-6	NA	TGTGCCAGCAGCTTGGGGGGGGCAGGACAGCCCCAGCATTTT	CASSLGGAGQPQHF
TRBJ2-5	NA	TRBV27	TRBD1	TGTGCCACCGTGGGACAGGGGGCGCGAGAGACCCAGTACTTC	CATVGQGARETQYF
TRBJ1-1	NA	TRBV29-1	TRBD1	TGCAGCGTCCTGACAGGGGGTACCTCTGAAGCTTTCTTT	CSVLTGGTSEAFF
TRBJ2-7	NA	TRBV5-5	NA	TGTGCCAGCAGCTTGGCATCGTACGAGCAGTACTTC	CASSLASYEQYF